This TCR beta chain stems from a study of T cells after yellow fever vaccination. Study overall: Fractions with few cells were prepared using SMART-Seq v4 Ultra Low Input.

Findings and limits, study-wide: Highly abundant clonotypes carried over from the bulk population could end up in FACS-sorted repertoires as contaminants. Most clones from primary vaccination were detected again post-booster (roughly 95% CD4, around 88% CD8).

There are a few counts of this clonotype. Its antigen is unknown. V gave up 0 bases and J gave up 4 bases; unmatched junction bases: 2. The CDR3 is 15 amino acids. CDR1 is SGHTA and CDR2 is FQGNSA in the germline V gene. TCRdb re-analysed the 5' RACE reads in MiXCR, keeping a single row per CDR3 protein. The sample has hundreds of thousands of distinct CDR3 sequences; around a sixth are singletons. The V gene is TRBV7-2, the J gene TRBJ2-1, with 8 bases that match TRBD1. This TCR was recovered from a man aged 18 to 29 who received the YFV17D yellow fever vaccine. This specimen was PBMCs, taken before the yellow fever booster vaccination. CDR3 bases: TGTGCCAGCAGCTTAGCGGGACAGGCGTACAATGAGCAGTTCTTC. Encoded protein: CASSLAGQAYNEQFF.